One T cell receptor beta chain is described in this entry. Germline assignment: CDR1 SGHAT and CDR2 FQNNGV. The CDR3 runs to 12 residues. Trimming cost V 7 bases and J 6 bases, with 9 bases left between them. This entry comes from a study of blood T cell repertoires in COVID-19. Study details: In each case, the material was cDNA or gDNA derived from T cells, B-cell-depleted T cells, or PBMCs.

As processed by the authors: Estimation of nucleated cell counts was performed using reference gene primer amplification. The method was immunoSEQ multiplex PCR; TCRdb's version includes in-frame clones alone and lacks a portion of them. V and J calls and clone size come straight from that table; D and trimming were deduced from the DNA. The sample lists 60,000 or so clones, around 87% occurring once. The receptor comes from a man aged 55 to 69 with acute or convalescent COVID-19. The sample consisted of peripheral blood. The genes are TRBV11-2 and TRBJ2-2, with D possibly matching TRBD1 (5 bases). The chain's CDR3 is CASKLGPGELFF. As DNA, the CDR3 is TGTGCCAGCAAGCTGGGGCCCGGGGAGCTGTTTTTT.